This T cell receptor beta chain appears in the sequencing data of a study of CD8 T cells in ankylosing spondylitis. Overall study findings and caveats: Apparently characteristic of ankylosing spondylitis blood was a TCR beta motif (under ten highly homologous variants).

V was shortened by 2 bases and J by 9 bases, with 17 bases between the two germline ends. The CDR3 consists of 14 residues. This clonotype was observed a few times. Antigen: not known. Using its own MiXCR run on the 5' RACE reads, TCRdb lists one record per CDR3 protein. The sample contains some 330,000 distinct CDR3 sequences, roughly 8% of which appear only once. This chain connects TRBV12-3 or TRBV12-4 to TRBJ2-7; weak D call: TRBD2 (6 bases). The sequenced material came from blood, either unsorted or a sorted T cell fraction (not recorded which). This sequence originates from a male donor with ankylosing spondylitis. This chain's CDR3 is CASSLPGLRAVQYF. CDR3 DNA sequence: TGTGCCAGCAGTTTACCGGGACTTCGGGCGGTGCAGTACTTC.